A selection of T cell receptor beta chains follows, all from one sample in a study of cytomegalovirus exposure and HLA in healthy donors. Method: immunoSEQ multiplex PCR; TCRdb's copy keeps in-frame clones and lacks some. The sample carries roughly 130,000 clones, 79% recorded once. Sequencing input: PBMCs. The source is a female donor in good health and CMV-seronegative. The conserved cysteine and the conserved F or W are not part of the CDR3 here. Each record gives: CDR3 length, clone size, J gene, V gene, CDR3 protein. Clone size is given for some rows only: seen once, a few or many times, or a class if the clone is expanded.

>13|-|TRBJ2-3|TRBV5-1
ASSLFHRAADTQY
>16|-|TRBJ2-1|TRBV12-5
ASGFPGTSGGPHNEQF
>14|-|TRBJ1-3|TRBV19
ASSIALAGLGNTIY
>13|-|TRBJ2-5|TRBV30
AWSVDGGAGKTQY
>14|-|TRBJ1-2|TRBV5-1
ASSPGVRPANYGYT
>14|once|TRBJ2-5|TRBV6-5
ASSYEGQGIQETQY
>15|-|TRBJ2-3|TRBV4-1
ASSQDPSGRAQGTQY
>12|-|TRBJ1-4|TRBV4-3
ASSRGDRGEKLF
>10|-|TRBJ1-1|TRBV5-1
ASSLTGAEAF
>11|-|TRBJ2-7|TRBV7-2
ASSLLPLLEQY
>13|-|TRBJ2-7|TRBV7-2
ASSLYQDRTYEQY
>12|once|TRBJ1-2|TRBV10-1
ASSESGRDRSHT
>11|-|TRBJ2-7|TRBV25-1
ASSPGGRHEQY
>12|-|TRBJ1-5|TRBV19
ASSMMTGEQPQH
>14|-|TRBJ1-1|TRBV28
ASSFSGQVYGAEAF
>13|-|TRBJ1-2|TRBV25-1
ASSESTGSSYGYT
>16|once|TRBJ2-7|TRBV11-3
ASSLDGATWDRIDEQY
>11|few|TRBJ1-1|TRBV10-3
AISPSLGTEAF
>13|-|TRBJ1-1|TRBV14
ASPMTGEGNTEAF
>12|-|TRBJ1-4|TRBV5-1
ASSLSGGNEKLF
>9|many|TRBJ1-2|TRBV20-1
SGTSNYGYT
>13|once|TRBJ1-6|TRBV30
AWSVAGGVSSPLH
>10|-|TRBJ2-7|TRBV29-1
SVVGQAHEQY
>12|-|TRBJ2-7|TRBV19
ASSIGSGAYEQY
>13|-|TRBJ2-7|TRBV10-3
AISGSGSVSYEQY
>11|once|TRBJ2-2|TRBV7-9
ASSEHNTGELF
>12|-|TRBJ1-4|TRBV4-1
ASSPQESNEKLF
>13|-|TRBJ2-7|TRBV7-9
ASSFFRGGTYEQY
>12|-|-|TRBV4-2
ASSLGAGEGEQY
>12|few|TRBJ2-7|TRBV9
ASSPGTASYEQY
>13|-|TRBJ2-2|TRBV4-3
ASSQGGRTVGELF
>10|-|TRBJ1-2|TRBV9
ASSPRDRGFA